The entry that follows covers one T cell receptor (beta chain) sequence. The data are from a study of T cell clones after liver transplantation. Study overall: TCRbeta sequencing after a pre-transplant mixed lymphocyte reaction identified graft-donor-reactive clones, later tracked in post-transplant blood. Blood was drawn pre-transplant, before withdrawal, and after full or failed withdrawal.

Assay used: immunoSEQ multiplex PCR; TCRdb lists only in-frame clones, some missing. The data show some 80,000 clones, around four fifths seen once. The sample was CD4+ T cells from blood, taken around 42 months after liver transplant. This receptor was obtained from a human patient who received a liver transplant. Some T cells may be transferred from the graft donor.

The CDR3 DNA reads as TGTGCCAGTAGTGAAGACACAGATACGCAGTATTTT. This sequence encodes CASSEDTDTQYF. The genes are TRBV19 and TRBJ2-3, with D unclear. Deletions cut 5 bases from V and 2 bases from J, with 5 bases between. CDR1 is LNHDA, CDR2 SQIVND, per germline (reference sequence). The CDR3 is 12 amino acids.